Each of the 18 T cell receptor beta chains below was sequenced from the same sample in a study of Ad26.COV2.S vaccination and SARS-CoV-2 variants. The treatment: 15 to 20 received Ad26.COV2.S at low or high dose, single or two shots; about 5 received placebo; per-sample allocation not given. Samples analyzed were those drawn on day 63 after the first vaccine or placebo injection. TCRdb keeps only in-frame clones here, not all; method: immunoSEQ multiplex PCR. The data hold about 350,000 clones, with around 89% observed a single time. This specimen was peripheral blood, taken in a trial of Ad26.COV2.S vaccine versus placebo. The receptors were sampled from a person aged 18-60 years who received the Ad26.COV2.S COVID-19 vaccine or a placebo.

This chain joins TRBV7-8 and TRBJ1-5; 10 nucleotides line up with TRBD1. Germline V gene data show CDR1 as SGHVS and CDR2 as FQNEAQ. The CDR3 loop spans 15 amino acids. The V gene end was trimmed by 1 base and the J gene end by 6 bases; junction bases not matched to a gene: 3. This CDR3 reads CASSLGQGAVQPQHF. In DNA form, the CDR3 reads TGTGCCAGCAGCTTAGGACAGGGGGCGGTTCAGCCCCAGCATTTT.

The CDR3 here is CASSSLGTGEQYF. In DNA, the CDR3 is TGTGCCAGCAGCTCTCTCGGGACCGGGGAGCAGTACTTC. This rearrangement joins TRBV3-1 (or the pseudogene TRBV3-2) to TRBJ2-7, with D possibly being TRBD1 or TRBD2 (5 bases each). Germline lookup yields CDR1 LGHDT and CDR2 YNNKEL (reference sequence). This CDR3 has 13 amino acids. The germline V and J ends were trimmed by 5 bases and 7 bases, with 15 bases remaining between them.

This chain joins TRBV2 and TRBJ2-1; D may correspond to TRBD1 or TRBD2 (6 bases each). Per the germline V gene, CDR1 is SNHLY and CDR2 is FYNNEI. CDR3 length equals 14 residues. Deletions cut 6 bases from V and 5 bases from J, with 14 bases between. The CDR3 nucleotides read TGTGCCAGCAGAGGGGGACTCGCCCACAATGAGCAGTTCTTC. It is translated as CASRGGLAHNEQFF.

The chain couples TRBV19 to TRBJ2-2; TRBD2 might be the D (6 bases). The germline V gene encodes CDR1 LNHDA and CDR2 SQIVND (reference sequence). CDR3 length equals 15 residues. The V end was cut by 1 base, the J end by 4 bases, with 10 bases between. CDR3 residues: CASSIVEEGTGELFF. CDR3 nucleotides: TGTGCCAGTAGTATAGTAGAGGAGGGCACCGGGGAGCTGTTTTTT.

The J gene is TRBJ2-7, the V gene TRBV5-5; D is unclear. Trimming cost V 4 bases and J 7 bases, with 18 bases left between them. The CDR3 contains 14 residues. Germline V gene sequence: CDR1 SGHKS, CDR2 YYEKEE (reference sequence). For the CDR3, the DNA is TGTGCCAGCAGCCAAAAGTATTCTGTCGGTGAGCAGTACTTC. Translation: CASSQKYSVGEQYF.

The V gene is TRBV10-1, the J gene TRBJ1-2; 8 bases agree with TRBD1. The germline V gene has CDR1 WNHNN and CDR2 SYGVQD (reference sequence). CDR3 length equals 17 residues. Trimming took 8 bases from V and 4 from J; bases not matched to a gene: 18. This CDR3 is CASSIRDRSICGYGYTF. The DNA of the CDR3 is TGCGCCAGCTCGATCCGGGACAGGTCAATTTGTGGCTATGGCTACACCTTC.

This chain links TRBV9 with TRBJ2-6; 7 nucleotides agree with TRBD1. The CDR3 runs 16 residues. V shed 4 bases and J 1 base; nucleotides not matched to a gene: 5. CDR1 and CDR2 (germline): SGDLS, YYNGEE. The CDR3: CASSFPRGSGANVLTF. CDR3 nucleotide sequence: TGTGCCAGCAGCTTTCCCAGGGGGTCTGGGGCCAACGTCCTGACTTTC.

DNA for the CDR3: TGTGCCAGCAGCTTAGATCTCAGGGGCCCGCAAGCAGATACGCAGTATTTT. Residues: CASSLDLRGPQADTQYF. J is TRBJ2-3 and V is TRBV7-8; D is possibly TRBD1 (6 bases). The CDR3 consists of 17 residues. V lost 1 base and J 4 bases, leaving 18 bases between the germline ends. Germline CDR1 SGHVS, CDR2 FQNEAQ.

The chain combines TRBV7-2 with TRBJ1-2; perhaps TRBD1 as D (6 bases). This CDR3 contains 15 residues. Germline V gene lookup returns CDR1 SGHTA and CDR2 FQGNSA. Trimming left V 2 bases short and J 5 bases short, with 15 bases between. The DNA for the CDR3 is TGTGCCAGCAGCTTAACCGCGGGACACCGATATGGCTACACCTTC. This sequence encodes CASSLTAGHRYGYTF.

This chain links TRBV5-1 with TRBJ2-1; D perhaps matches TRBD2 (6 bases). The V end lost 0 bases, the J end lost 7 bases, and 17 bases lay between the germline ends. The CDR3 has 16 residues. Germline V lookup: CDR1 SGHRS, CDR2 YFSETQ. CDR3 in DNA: TGCGCCAGCAGCTTGGTATCCGGGGGTTGGGGGAATGAGCAGTTCTTC. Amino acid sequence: CASSLVSGGWGNEQFF. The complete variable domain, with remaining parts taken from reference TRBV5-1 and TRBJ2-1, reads KAGVTQTPRYLIKTRGQQVTLSCSPISGHRSVSWYQQTPGQGLQFLFEYFSETQRNKGNFPGRFSGRQFSNSRSEMNVSTLELGDSALYLCASSLVSGGWGNEQFFGPGTRLTVL.

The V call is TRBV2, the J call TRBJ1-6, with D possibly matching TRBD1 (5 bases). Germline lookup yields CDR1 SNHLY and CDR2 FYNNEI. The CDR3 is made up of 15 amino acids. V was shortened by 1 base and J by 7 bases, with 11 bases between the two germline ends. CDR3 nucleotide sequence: TGTGCCAGCAGTGAAGGCGGGGGGACCAATTCACCCCTCCACTTT. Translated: CASSEGGGTNSPLHF.

The CDR3 coding sequence is TGTGCCAGCAGTCCTTACAACCCCCAGGGAGAGTGGAAAGCTTTCTTT. Residues: CASSPYNPQGEWKAFF. The chain has TRBV7-9 and TRBJ1-1; possible D gene TRBD1, 5 bases. CDR3 length: 16 amino acids. Between the trimmed V and J ends, which lost 6 bases and 9 bases, there was a span of 26 bases. The germline CDR1 and CDR2 sequences are SEHNR and FQNEAQ (reference sequence).

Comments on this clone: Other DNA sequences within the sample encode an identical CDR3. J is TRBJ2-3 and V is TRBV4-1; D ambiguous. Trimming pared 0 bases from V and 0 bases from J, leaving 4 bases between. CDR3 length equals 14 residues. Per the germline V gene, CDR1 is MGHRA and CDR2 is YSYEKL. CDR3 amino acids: CASSQDPSTDTQYF. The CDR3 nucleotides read TGCGCCAGCAGCCAAGACCCTAGCACAGATACGCAGTATTTT.

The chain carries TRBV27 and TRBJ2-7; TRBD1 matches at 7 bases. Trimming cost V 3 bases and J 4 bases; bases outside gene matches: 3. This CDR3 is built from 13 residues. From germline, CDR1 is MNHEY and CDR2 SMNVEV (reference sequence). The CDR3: CASSFAGGYEQYF. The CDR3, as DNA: TGTGCCAGCAGTTTTGCAGGGGGATACGAGCAGTACTTC.

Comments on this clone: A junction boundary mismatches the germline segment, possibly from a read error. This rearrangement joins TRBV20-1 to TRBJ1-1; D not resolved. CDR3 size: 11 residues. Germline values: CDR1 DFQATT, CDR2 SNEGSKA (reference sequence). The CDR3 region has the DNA TGCAGTGGTAGAGAGGATTCTGAAGCTTTCTTT. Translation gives CSGREDSEAFF.

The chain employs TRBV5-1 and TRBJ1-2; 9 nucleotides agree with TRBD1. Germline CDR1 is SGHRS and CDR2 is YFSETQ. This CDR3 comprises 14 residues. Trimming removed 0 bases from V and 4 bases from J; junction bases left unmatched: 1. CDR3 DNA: TGCGCCAGCAGCTTGGACAGGGGGCTCTATGGCTACACCTTC. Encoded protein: CASSLDRGLYGYTF.

The CDR3 sequence: CASRSGQYTDTQYF. The CDR3 DNA reads TGCGCCAGCAGGTCGGGACAGTACACAGATACGCAGTATTTT. The chain has TRBV10-2 and TRBJ2-3, with 7 positions matching TRBD1. The CDR3 covers 14 residues. The germline gives CDR1 WSHSY, CDR2 SAAADI. V was clipped by 6 bases and J by 2 bases; unmatched bases: 5.

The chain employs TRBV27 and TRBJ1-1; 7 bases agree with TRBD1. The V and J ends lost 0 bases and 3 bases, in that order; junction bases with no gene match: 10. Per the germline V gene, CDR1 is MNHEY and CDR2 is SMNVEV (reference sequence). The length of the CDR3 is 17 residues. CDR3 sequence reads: CASSLSPRQGGDTEAFF. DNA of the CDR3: TGTGCCAGCAGTTTATCGCCCCGACAGGGTGGTGACACTGAAGCTTTCTTT.